This T cell receptor beta chain was identified during a study of long-term antiretroviral therapy in people with HIV. Germline CDR1 MDHEN, CDR2 SYDVKM. The V segment lost 4 bases and the J segment 4 bases; nucleotides outside the gene matches: 3. The CDR3 is 14 amino acids. Assay version v3.0 of immunoSEQ was used, and it was run at survey level. Produced via immunoSEQ multiplex PCR; TCRdb's table is partial and in-frame only. In the table there are 25,000 to 35,000 clones, approximately 94% of which are singletons. The sample here was unsorted PBMCs, taken around 7.4 years after starting antiretroviral therapy. The sequence was collected from a man in his forties or fifties with HIV. The chain carries TRBV28 and TRBJ1-2, with 10 bases aligning to TRBD1. CDR3 loop: CASSSTGGLYGYTF. The CDR3 bases are TGTGCCAGCAGTTCGACAGGGGGCCTCTATGGCTACACCTTC.